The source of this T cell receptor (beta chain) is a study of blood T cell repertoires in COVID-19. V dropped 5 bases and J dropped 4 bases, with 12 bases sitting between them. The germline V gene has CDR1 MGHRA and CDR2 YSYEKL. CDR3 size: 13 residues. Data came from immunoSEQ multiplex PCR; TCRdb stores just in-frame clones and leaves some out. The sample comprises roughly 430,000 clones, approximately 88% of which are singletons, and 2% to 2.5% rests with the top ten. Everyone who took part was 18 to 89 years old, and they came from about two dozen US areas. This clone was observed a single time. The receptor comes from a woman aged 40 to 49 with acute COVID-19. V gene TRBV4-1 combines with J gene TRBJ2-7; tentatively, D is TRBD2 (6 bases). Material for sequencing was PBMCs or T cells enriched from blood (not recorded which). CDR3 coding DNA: TGCGCCAGCAGCATACCAGGGAGGTACGAGCAGTACTTC. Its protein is CASSIPGRYEQYF.